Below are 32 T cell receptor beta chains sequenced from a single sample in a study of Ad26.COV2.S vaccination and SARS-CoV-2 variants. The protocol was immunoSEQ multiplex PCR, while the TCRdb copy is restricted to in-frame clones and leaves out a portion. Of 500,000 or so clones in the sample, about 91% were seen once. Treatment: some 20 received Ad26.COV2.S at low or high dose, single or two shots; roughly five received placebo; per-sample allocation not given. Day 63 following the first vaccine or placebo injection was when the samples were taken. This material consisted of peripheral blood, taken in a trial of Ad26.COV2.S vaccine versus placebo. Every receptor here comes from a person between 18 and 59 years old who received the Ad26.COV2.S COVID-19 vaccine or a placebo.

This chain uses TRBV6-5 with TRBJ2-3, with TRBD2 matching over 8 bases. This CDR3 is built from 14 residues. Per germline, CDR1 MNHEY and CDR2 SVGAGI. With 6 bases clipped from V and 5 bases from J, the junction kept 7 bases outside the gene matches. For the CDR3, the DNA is TGTGCCAGCAGACGGGAGGGCCTGGGAGATACGCAGTATTTT. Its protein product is CASRREGLGDTQYF.

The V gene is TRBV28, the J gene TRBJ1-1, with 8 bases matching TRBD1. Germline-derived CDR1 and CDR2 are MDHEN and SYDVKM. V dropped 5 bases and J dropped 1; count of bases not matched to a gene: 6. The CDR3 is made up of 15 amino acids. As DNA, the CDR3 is TGTGCCAGCAGTCCCGGACAGGGAGGGAACACTGAAGCTTTCTTT. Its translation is CASSPGQGGNTEAFF.

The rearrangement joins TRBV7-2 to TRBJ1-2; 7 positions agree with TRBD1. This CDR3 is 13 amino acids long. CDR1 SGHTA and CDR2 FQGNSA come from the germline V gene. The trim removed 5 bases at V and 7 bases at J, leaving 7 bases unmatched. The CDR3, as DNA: TGTGCCAGCAGCCCGACAGGGAGTGGTGGCTACACCTTC. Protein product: CASSPTGSGGYTF.

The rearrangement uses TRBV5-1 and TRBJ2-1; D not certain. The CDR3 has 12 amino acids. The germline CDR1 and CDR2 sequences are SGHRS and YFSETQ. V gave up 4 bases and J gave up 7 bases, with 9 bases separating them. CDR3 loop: CASSPAGNEQFF. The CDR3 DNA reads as TGCGCCAGCAGCCCGGCCGGGAATGAGCAGTTCTTC. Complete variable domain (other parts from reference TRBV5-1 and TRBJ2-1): KAGVTQTPRYLIKTRGQQVTLSCSPISGHRSVSWYQQTPGQGLQFLFEYFSETQRNKGNFPGRFSGRQFSNSRSEMNVSTLELGDSALYLCASSPAGNEQFFGPGTRLTVL.

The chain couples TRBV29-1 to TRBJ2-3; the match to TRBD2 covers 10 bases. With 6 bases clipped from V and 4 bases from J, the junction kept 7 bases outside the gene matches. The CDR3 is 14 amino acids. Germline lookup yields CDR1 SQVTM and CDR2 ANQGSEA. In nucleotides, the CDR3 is TGCAGCGTCGGTGCAGCGGGGGGGGCAGATACGCAGTATTTT. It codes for CSVGAAGGADTQYF.

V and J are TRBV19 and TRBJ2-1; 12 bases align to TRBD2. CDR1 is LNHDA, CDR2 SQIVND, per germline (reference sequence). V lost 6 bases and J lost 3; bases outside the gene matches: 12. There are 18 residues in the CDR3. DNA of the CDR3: TGTGCCAGTAGCGTGGATGGGGCTAGCGGGAGGGGCTACAATGAGCAGTTCTTC. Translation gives CASSVDGASGRGYNEQFF.

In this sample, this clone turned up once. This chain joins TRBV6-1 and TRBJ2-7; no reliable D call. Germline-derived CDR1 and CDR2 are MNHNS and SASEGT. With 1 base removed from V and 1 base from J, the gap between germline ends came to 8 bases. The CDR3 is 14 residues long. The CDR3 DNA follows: TGTGCCAGCAGTGAAGGGCACGGATCCTACGAGCAGTACTTC. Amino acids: CASSEGHGSYEQYF.

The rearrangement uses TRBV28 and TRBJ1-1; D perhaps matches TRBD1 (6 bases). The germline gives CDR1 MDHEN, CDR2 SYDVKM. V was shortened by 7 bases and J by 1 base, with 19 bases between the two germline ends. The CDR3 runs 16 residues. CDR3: CASTPGPGQPNTEAFF. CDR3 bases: TGTGCCAGCACCCCCGGACCAGGACAGCCGAACACTGAAGCTTTCTTT.

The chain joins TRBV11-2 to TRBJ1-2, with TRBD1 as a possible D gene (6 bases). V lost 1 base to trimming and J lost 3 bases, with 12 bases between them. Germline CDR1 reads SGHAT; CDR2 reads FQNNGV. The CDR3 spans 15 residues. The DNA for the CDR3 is TGTGCCAGCAGCTTAGGGACAACAGGGTACTATGGCTACACCTTC. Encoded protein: CASSLGTTGYYGYTF. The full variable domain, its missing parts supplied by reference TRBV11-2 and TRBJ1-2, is EAGVAQSPRYKIIEKRQSVAFWCNPISGHATLYWYQQILGQGPKLLIQFQNNGVVDDSQLPKDRFSAERLKGVDSTLKIQPAKLEDSAVYLCASSLGTTGYYGYTFGSGTRLTVV.

This chain's CDR3 is CASSLPGRNIQYF. CDR3 nucleotides: TGTGCCAGCAGTTTACCGGGGAGAAACATTCAGTACTTC. V is TRBV28 and J is TRBJ2-4; the D gene is possibly TRBD2 (5 bases). The CDR3 is 13 residues long. CDR1 is MDHEN and CDR2 is SYDVKM in the germline V gene. V was trimmed by 2 bases and J by 6 bases, leaving 8 bases between them.

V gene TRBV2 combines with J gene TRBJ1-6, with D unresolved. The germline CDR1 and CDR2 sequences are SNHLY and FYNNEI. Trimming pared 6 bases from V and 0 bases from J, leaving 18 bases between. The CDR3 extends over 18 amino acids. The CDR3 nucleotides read TGTGCCAGCAGCGAACGTGCCGTCTTATTCTCCTATAATTCACCCCTCCACTTT. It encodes CASSERAVLFSYNSPLHF. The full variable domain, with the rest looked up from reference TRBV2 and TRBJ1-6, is EPEVTQTPSHQVTQMGQEVILRCVPISNHLYFYWYRQILGQKVEFLVSFYNNEISEKSEIFDDQFSVERPDGSNFTLKIRSTKLEDSAMYFCASSERAVLFSYNSPLHFGNGTRLTVT.

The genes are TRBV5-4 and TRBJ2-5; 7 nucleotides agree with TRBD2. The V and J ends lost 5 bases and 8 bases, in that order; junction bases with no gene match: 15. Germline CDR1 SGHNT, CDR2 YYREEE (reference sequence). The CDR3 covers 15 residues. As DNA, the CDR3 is TGTGCCAGCAGTCCAGGTGGGAGCGGGGAGGGAACCCAGTACTTC. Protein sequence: CASSPGGSGEGTQYF.

CDR3 in amino acids: CASSQDGDRANYGYTF. CDR3 nucleotides: TGTGCCAGCAGCCAAGATGGGGACAGGGCTAACTATGGCTACACCTTC. This sequence joins TRBV4-2 and TRBJ1-2, with 9 bases fitting TRBD1. Losses at the gene ends were 0 bases for V and 0 bases for J; bases not matched to a gene: 2. The CDR3 contains 16 residues. Germline V CDR1 and CDR2: LGHNA, YNFKEQ.

The DNA for the CDR3 is TGTGCCAGCAAAGAGGGTTCAGCCACTAATGAAAAACTGTTTTTT. Protein product: CASKEGSATNEKLFF. J is TRBJ1-4 and V is TRBV28, with D uncertain. The length of the CDR3 is 15 residues. V shed 7 bases and J shed 2 bases, with 14 bases lying between them. Looked up from germline, CDR1 is MDHEN and CDR2 is SYDVKM.

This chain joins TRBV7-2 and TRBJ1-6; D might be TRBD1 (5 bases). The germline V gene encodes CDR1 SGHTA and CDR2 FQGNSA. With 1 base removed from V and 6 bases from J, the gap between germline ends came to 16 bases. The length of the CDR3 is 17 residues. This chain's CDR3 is CASSLVAGTLGNSPLHF. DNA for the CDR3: TGTGCCAGCAGCTTAGTTGCAGGGACTTTAGGTAATTCACCCCTCCACTTT.

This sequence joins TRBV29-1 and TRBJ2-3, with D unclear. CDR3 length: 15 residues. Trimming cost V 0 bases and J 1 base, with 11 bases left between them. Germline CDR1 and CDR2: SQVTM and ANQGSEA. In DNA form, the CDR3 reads TGCAGCGTTGAAGATCCCCGGGTCGGCACAGATACGCAGTATTTT. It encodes CSVEDPRVGTDTQYF.

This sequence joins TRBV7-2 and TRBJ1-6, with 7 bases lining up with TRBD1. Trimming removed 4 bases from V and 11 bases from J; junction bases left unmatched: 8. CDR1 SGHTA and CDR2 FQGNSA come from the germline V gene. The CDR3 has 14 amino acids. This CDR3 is CASSSGTVGPPLHF. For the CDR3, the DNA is TGTGCCAGCAGCTCCGGGACAGTGGGCCCACCCCTCCACTTT. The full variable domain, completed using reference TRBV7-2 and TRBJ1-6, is GAGVSQSPSNKVTEKGKDVELRCDPISGHTALYWYRQSLGQGLEFLIYFQGNSAPDKSGLPSDRFSAERTGGSVSTLTIQRTQQEDSAVYLCASSSGTVGPPLHFGNGTRLTVT.

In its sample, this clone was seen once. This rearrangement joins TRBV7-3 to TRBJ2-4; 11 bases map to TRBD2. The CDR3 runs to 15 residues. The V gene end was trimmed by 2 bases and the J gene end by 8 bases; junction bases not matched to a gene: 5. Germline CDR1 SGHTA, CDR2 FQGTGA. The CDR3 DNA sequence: TGTGCCAGCAGCTTATCAGGTAGCGGGAGGGACATTCAGTACTTC. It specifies CASSLSGSGRDIQYF.

This CDR3 is CASSLSGANVLTF. The CDR3 DNA reads TGTGCCAGCAGTTTGTCTGGGGCCAACGTCCTGACTTTC. This chain uses TRBV6-2 or TRBV6-3 with TRBJ2-6; D gene uncertain. Trimming removed 4 bases from V and 1 base from J, with 2 bases in between. This CDR3 is built from 13 residues. Germline V gene data show CDR1 as MNHEY and CDR2 as SVGEGT.

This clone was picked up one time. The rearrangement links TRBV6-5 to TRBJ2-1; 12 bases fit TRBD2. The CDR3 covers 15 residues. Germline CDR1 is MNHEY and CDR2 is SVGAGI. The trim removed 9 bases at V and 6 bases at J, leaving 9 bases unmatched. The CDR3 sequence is CASTLTSGGGNEQFF. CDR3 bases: TGTGCCAGTACTCTGACTAGCGGGGGTGGCAATGAGCAGTTCTTC.

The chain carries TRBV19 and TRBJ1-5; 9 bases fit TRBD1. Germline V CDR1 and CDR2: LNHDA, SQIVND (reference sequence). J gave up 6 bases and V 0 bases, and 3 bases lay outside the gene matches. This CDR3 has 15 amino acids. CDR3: CASSIDMDRGQPQHF. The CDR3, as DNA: TGTGCCAGTAGTATAGACATGGACAGGGGTCAGCCCCAGCATTTT. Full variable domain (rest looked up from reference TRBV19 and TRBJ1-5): DGGITQSPKYLFRKEGQNVTLSCEQNLNHDAMYWYRQDPGQGLRLIYYSQIVNDFQKGDIAEGYSVSREKKESFPLTVTSAQKNPTAFYLCASSIDMDRGQPQHFGDGTRLSIL.

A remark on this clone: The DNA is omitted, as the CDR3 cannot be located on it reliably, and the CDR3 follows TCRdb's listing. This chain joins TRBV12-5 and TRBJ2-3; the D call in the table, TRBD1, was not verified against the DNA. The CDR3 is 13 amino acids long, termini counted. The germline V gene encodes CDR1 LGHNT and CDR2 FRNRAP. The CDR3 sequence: CASGLAQADTQYF.

The CDR3 nucleotides read TGTGCCAGCAGGCGGTGGAGGGCTGTCTCCGATACGCAGTATTTT. Its protein is CASRRWRAVSDTQYF. The genes are TRBV11-2 and TRBJ2-3; a weak D match, TRBD2 (6 bases). Germline V gives CDR1 SGHAT, CDR2 FQNNGV. This CDR3 has 15 amino acids. Trimming pared 6 bases from V and 6 bases from J, leaving 19 bases between.

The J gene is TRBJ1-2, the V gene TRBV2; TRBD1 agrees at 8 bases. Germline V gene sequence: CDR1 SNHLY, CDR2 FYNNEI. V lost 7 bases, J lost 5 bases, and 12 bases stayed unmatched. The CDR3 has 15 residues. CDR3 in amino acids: CASIDRDRTEYGYTF. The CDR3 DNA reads TGTGCCAGCATAGACAGGGACAGGACTGAATATGGCTACACCTTC.

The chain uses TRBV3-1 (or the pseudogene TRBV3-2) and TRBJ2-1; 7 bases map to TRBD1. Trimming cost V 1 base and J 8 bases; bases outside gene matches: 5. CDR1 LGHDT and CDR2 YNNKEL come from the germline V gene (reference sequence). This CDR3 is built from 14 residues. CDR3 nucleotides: TGTGCCAGCAGCCAAGGACAGGGCGGCTATGAGCAGTTCTTC. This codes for CASSQGQGGYEQFF.

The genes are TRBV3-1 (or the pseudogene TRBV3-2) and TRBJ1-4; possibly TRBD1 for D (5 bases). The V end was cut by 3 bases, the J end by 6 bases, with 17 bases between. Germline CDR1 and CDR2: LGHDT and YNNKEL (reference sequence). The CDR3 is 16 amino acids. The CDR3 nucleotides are TGTGCCAGCAGCCAGGGGGACGGGACTAATTATGAAAAACTGTTTTTT. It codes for CASSQGDGTNYEKLFF.

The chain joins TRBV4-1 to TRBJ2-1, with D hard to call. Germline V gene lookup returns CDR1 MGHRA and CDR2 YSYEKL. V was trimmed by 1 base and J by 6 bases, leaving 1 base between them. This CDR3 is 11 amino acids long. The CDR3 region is CASSQANEQFF. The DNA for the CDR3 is TGCGCCAGCAGCCAAGCCAATGAGCAGTTCTTC.

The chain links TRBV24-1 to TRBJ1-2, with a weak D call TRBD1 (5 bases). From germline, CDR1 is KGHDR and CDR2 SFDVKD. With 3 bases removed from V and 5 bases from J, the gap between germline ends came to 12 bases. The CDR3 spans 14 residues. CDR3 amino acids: CATSDQKGLYGYTF. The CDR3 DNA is TGTGCCACCAGTGATCAGAAGGGGTTATATGGCTACACCTTC.

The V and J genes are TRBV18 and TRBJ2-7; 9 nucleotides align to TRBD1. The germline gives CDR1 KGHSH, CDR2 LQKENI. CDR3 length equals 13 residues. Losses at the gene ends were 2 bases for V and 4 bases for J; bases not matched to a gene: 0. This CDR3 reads CASSPGTGYEQYF. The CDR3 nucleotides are TGTGCCAGCTCACCAGGGACAGGGTACGAGCAGTACTTC.

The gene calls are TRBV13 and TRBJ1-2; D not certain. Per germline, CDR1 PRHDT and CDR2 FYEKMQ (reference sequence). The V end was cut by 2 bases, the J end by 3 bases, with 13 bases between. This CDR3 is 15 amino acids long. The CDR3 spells CASSLREGGDYGYTF. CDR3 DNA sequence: TGTGCCAGCAGCTTACGAGAGGGCGGGGACTATGGCTACACCTTC.

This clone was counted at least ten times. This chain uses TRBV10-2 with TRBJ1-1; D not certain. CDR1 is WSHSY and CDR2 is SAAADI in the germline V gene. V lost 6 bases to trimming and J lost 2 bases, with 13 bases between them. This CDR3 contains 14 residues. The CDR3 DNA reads TGCGCCAGCAGCCCGAGCGAAAGTAACACTGAAGCTTTCTTT. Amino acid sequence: CASSPSESNTEAFF.

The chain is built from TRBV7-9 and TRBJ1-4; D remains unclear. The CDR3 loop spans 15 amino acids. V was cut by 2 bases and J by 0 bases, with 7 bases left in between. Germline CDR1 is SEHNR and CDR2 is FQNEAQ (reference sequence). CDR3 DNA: TGTGCCAGCAGCTTATTGGGCTCAACTAATGAAAAACTGTTTTTT. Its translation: CASSLLGSTNEKLFF.